The 32 T cell receptor beta chains presented below share a single source sample, sequenced in a study of cytomegalovirus exposure and HLA in healthy donors. The study ran its PCR with 60 Vbeta and 13 Jbeta primers. The protocol was immunoSEQ multiplex PCR, while the TCRdb copy is restricted to in-frame clones and leaves out a portion. Of about 160,000 clones listed, about 80% are singletons. Sequences were obtained from PBMCs. These receptors were collected from a female donor in good health and CMV-seronegative.

This rearrangement joins TRBV19 to TRBJ1-4; 8 nucleotides align to TRBD1. Unmatched junction bases numbered 10, after V lost 5 bases and J lost 8 bases. The V gene's germline CDR1 is LNHDA and CDR2 SQIVND (reference sequence). The CDR3 covers 15 residues. In nucleotides, the CDR3 is TGTGCCAGTAGTCCCCGGACAGGGCACGGGGAAAAACTGTTTTTT. Protein: CASSPRTGHGEKLFF. Full variable domain (remainder filled in from reference TRBV19 and TRBJ1-4): DGGITQSPKYLFRKEGQNVTLSCEQNLNHDAMYWYRQDPGQGLRLIYYSQIVNDFQKGDIAEGYSVSREKKESFPLTVTSAQKNPTAFYLCASSPRTGHGEKLFFGSGTQLSVL.

The chain carries TRBV5-1 and TRBJ1-1, with D possibly TRBD1 on 5 matching bases. V was cut by 1 base and J by 0 bases, with 10 bases left in between. The CDR3 length is 15 residues. Looked up from germline, CDR1 is SGHRS and CDR2 is YFSETQ. CDR3 amino acids: CASSLMGGVNTEAFF. The CDR3 DNA sequence: TGCGCCAGCAGCTTGATGGGGGGGGTGAACACTGAAGCTTTCTTT.

The V and J genes are TRBV5-1 and TRBJ1-1, with a possible D match to TRBD1 (6 bases). The V end was cut by 1 base, the J end by 1 base, with 14 bases between. From germline, CDR1 is SGHRS and CDR2 YFSETQ. The CDR3 sequence is 16 residues long. The CDR3 reads CASSLQGTGTNTEAFF. CDR3 DNA: TGCGCCAGCAGCTTGCAGGGTACAGGGACGAACACTGAAGCTTTCTTT.

CDR3 DNA sequence: TGTGCCAGCAGCGCTACACCCGGGACAGGGCCTTACACCGGGGAGCTGTTTTTT. Protein: CASSATPGTGPYTGELFF. This rearrangement joins TRBV9 to TRBJ2-2, with 9 bases aligning to TRBD1. The germline gives CDR1 SGDLS, CDR2 YYNGEE. V gave up 3 bases and J gave up 3 bases; unmatched junction bases: 12. The CDR3 length is 18 residues.

This clone showed up just a few times. The chain recombines TRBV9 with TRBJ2-1, with TRBD2 matching over 13 bases. J was trimmed by 9 bases and V by 3 bases; bases with no gene match: 6. Germline V gene sequence: CDR1 SGDLS, CDR2 YYNGEE. The CDR3 extends over 15 amino acids. The chain's CDR3 is CASSARLAGGAEQFF. The DNA of the CDR3 is TGTGCCAGCAGCGCTCGACTAGCGGGAGGAGCTGAGCAGTTCTTC.

This chain uses TRBV6-9 with TRBJ1-2; D ambiguous. The CDR3 runs 12 residues. Germline V gene data show CDR1 as MNHGY and CDR2 as SVAAGI. Trimming left V 7 bases short and J 8 bases short, with 14 bases between. CDR3: CASTRLPQGYTF. DNA of the CDR3: TGTGCCAGCACCCGACTGCCCCAGGGCTACACCTTC.

In this sample, this clone turned up a few times. The J gene is TRBJ2-2, the V gene TRBV27; 7 bases are a match to TRBD1. V was pared by 1 base and J by 7 bases, with 6 bases of the junction left unmatched. CDR1 is MNHEY, CDR2 SMNVEV, per germline (reference sequence). CDR3 length: 15 residues. CDR3 DNA: TGTGCCAGCAGTTTATGGCAGGGGGTAGGCGGGGAGCTGTTTTTT. It translates to CASSLWQGVGGELFF.

The chain combines TRBV2 with TRBJ1-1, with D tentatively TRBD1 (6 bases). Between the trimmed V and J ends, which lost 7 bases and 3 bases, there was a span of 15 bases. Germline CDR1 reads SNHLY; CDR2 reads FYNNEI. The CDR3 totals 14 residues. For the CDR3, the DNA is TGTGCCAGCACATCAAGGGCAGGGGACACTGAAGCTTTCTTT. This sequence encodes CASTSRAGDTEAFF.

To note about this clone: One end of the junction varies from germline; a read error may be responsible. J is TRBJ2-3 and V is TRBV4-1; TRBD2 matches 7 bases. The CDR3 has 17 residues. The germline V gene has CDR1 MGHRA and CDR2 YSYEKL. The CDR3 is CASSQVTVAGRTDTQYF. The CDR3 DNA reads as TGCGCTAGCAGCCAAGTAACGGTAGCGGGCCGCACAGATACGCAGTATTTT.

This sequence joins TRBV18 and TRBJ1-3, with 8 bases that match TRBD1. Germline V gene lookup returns CDR1 KGHSH and CDR2 LQKENI. Trimming at V came to 5 bases and at J to 7 bases, leaving 7 bases not matched to a gene. This CDR3 spans 14 amino acids. The CDR3 region has the DNA TGTGCCAGCTCAACCGGACAGGGCCCGAACACCATATATTTT. Translated, it gives CASSTGQGPNTIYF.

J is TRBJ1-4 and V is TRBV6-1, with TRBD1 as a possible D gene (5 bases). Germline V lookup: CDR1 MNHNS, CDR2 SASEGT. The CDR3 is 15 residues long. The germline V and J ends were trimmed by 4 bases and 1 base, with 10 bases remaining between them. For the CDR3, the DNA is TGTGCCAGCAGTGGGTGGGGGGGAACTAATGAAAAACTGTTTTTT. Its translation: CASSGWGGTNEKLFF.

The V call is TRBV5-4, the J call TRBJ1-2; tentative D call: TRBD1 (5 bases). The CDR3 consists of 15 residues. Trimming stripped 1 base from V and 5 bases from J, with 15 bases between. The germline gives CDR1 SGHNT, CDR2 YYREEE (reference sequence). The CDR3 loop reads CASSLLGMEGYGYTF. CDR3 bases: TGTGCCAGCAGCTTGCTCGGTATGGAGGGGTATGGCTACACCTTC.

This chain connects TRBV19 to TRBJ2-1, with 7 bases that match TRBD2. This CDR3 comprises 17 residues. Germline V gives CDR1 LNHDA, CDR2 SQIVND (reference sequence). V was clipped by 3 bases and J by 4 bases; unmatched bases: 12. The CDR3 here is CASSILGAGAGYNEQFF. The CDR3 DNA reads as TGTGCCAGTAGTATTCTTGGGGCGGGAGCTGGGTACAATGAGCAGTTCTTC.

The rearrangement links TRBV5-1 to TRBJ1-1; 7 nucleotides line up with TRBD1. Unmatched junction bases numbered 5, after V lost 0 bases and J lost 0 bases. The CDR3 has 16 amino acids. Germline V gene data show CDR1 as SGHRS and CDR2 as YFSETQ. The CDR3 protein is CASSLGSGGMNTEAFF. CDR3 nucleotides: TGCGCCAGCAGCTTGGGGTCAGGGGGAATGAACACTGAAGCTTTCTTT.

The J gene is TRBJ2-5, the V gene TRBV7-6; 7 positions agree with TRBD1. CDR1 and CDR2 (germline): SGHVS, FNYEAQ. The CDR3 covers 14 residues. Trimming at V came to 4 bases and at J to 3 bases, leaving 5 bases not matched to a gene. Written as DNA, the CDR3 is TGTGCCAGCAGCTCCCTCGGGACAGAAGAGACCCAGTACTTC. Translated, it gives CASSSLGTEETQYF.

The chain couples TRBV5-1 to TRBJ2-7; 13 bases line up with TRBD2. The CDR3 has 16 amino acids. V shed 4 bases and J 4 bases; nucleotides not matched to a gene: 8. Germline lookup yields CDR1 SGHRS and CDR2 YFSETQ. This chain's CDR3 is CASSTRTSGGSYEQYF. The CDR3 DNA reads as TGCGCCAGCAGCACACGGACTAGCGGGGGCAGTTACGAGCAGTACTTC.

The rearrangement joins TRBV5-6 to TRBJ1-2, with D perhaps matching TRBD1 (6 bases). The CDR3 covers 16 residues. Trimming stripped 4 bases from V and 2 bases from J, with 18 bases between. Germline loops: CDR1 SGHDT, CDR2 YYEEEE. The CDR3 DNA reads as TGTGCCAGCAGCCCTGGACAGACCTTCCGAAACTATGGCTACACCTTC. Its translation is CASSPGQTFRNYGYTF.

The CDR3 loop is CSVEGLRESVDTQYF. DNA for the CDR3: TGCAGCGTTGAAGGTCTCCGGGAGTCCGTAGATACGCAGTATTTT. The chain employs TRBV29-1 and TRBJ2-3, with D perhaps matching TRBD2 (6 bases). The CDR3 has 15 amino acids. V lost 1 base, J lost 5 bases, and 16 bases lay in between. The germline V gene has CDR1 SQVTM and CDR2 ANQGSEA.

In nucleotides, the CDR3 is TGTGCCAGCAGCTCCGGGACTAGCGGGGGGCAAGAGACCCAGTACTTC. Protein sequence: CASSSGTSGGQETQYF. This sequence joins TRBV7-3 and TRBJ2-5; 15 bases line up with TRBD2. This CDR3 has 16 amino acids. CDR1 SGHTA and CDR2 FQGTGA come from the germline V gene. Losses at the gene ends were 4 bases for V and 2 bases for J; bases not matched to a gene: 2.

The chain has TRBV7-2 and TRBJ2-7; 11 bases align to TRBD2. CDR3 length: 17 amino acids. Germline lookup yields CDR1 SGHTA and CDR2 FQGNSA. Trimming removed 0 bases from V and 1 base from J; junction bases left unmatched: 5. The CDR3 DNA reads TGTGCCAGCAGCTTAGCTAGGGGACTAGCGGAGTCCTACGAGCAGTACTTC. This encodes CASSLARGLAESYEQYF.

The chain joins TRBV30 to TRBJ1-5, with a tentative D call TRBD1 (5 bases). CDR1 is GTSNPN and CDR2 is SVGIG in the germline V gene (reference sequence). V was trimmed by 7 bases and J by 2 bases, leaving 15 bases between them. The CDR3 runs to 14 residues. Written as DNA, the CDR3 is TGTGCCTTATCGAACGCGGGGCGCAATCAGCCCCAGCATTTT. Translating it yields CALSNAGRNQPQHF.

The chain combines TRBV30 with TRBJ1-5, with no clear D. This CDR3 contains 13 residues. The germline V gene has CDR1 GTSNPN and CDR2 SVGIG (reference sequence). Trimming removed 5 bases at V and 12 bases at J, with 20 bases between. This chain's CDR3 is CAWGSQAGAFQHF. The CDR3 nucleotides are TGTGCCTGGGGCAGCCAGGCGGGAGCGTTCCAGCATTTT.

This chain joins TRBV2 and TRBJ1-4; the D gene is possibly TRBD1 (5 bases). Germline CDR1 SNHLY, CDR2 FYNNEI. The CDR3 length is 13 residues. The ends were cut back, 8 bases at V and 7 bases at J, with 14 bases in the middle. CDR3 sequence: CASRIRGTEKLFF. The CDR3 region has the DNA TGTGCCAGCCGGATAAGGGGTACTGAAAAACTGTTTTTT.

This clone was observed a few times. The genes are TRBV2 and TRBJ2-7, with 10 bases identical to TRBD2. Germline V CDR1 and CDR2: SNHLY, FYNNEI. Germline trimming cut 7 bases from V and 3 bases from J; bases unmatched to any gene: 6. The CDR3 is made up of 14 amino acids. The CDR3: CASIAGTSDYEQYF. The DNA of the CDR3 is TGTGCCAGCATTGCCGGGACTAGCGACTACGAGCAGTACTTC. The complete variable domain, with remaining parts taken from reference TRBV2 and TRBJ2-7, reads EPEVTQTPSHQVTQMGQEVILRCVPISNHLYFYWYRQILGQKVEFLVSFYNNEISEKSEIFDDQFSVERPDGSNFTLKIRSTKLEDSAMYFCASIAGTSDYEQYFGPGTRLTVT.

The genes are TRBV7-2 and TRBJ2-1; 7 nucleotides line up with TRBD2. Germline V CDR1 and CDR2: SGHTA, FQGNSA. This CDR3 has 14 amino acids. The J segment lost 5 bases and the V segment lost 11 bases, leaving 12 bases of the junction unmatched. Written as DNA, the CDR3 is TGTGCCTCGAAGGGTGCGGGAGCGAACAATGAGCAGTTCTTC. Translating it yields CASKGAGANNEQFF.

The genes are TRBV29-1 and TRBJ2-7, with a possible D match to TRBD2 (5 bases). CDR3 size: 11 residues. V lost 7 bases and J 2 bases, leaving 9 bases between the germline ends. From germline, CDR1 is SQVTM and CDR2 ANQGSEA. CDR3 in DNA: TGCAGCGCCCGAGGGACCTACGAGCAGTACTTC. Translated: CSARGTYEQYF.

This chain connects TRBV4-1 to TRBJ1-5, with a possible D match to TRBD1 (5 bases). Germline V gene sequence: CDR1 MGHRA, CDR2 YSYEKL. The CDR3 is made up of 16 amino acids. The V end was cut by 1 base, the J end by 5 bases, with 15 bases between. CDR3 sequence (DNA): TGCGCCAGCAGCCAAGCTGGGGCCATGGTCGATCAGCCCCAGCATTTT. The encoded protein is CASSQAGAMVDQPQHF.

This chain joins TRBV6-5 and TRBJ2-5; D might be TRBD2 (6 bases). There are 13 residues in the CDR3. The germline V and J ends were trimmed by 2 bases and 4 bases, with 8 bases remaining between them. Germline V gives CDR1 MNHEY, CDR2 SVGAGI. The CDR3 DNA reads TGTGCCAGCAGTTACGGAGGGGCAGAGACCCAGTACTTC. Amino acid sequence: CASSYGGAETQYF.

J is TRBJ1-5 and V is TRBV29-1; 10 nucleotides agree with TRBD1. The V segment lost 6 bases and the J segment 5 bases; nucleotides outside the gene matches: 4. CDR1 SQVTM and CDR2 ANQGSEA come from the germline V gene. This CDR3 contains 13 residues. In DNA, the CDR3 is TGCAGCGTGGGACAGGGGAACGATCAGCCCCAGCATTTT. Translated, it gives CSVGQGNDQPQHF.

This clone occurred a few times. This chain uses TRBV7-9 with TRBJ2-1; TRBD2 aligns across 11 bases. V gave up 5 bases and J gave up 8 bases; unmatched junction bases: 8. This CDR3 has 15 residues. Germline lookup yields CDR1 SEHNR and CDR2 FQNEAQ (reference sequence). In DNA, the CDR3 is TGTGCCAGCAGCGCACTAGCGGGAGCCCCCCATGAGCAGTTCTTC. Amino acid sequence: CASSALAGAPHEQFF.

The chain is built from TRBV10-2 and TRBJ1-5; D is perhaps TRBD1 (6 bases). This CDR3 contains 14 residues. CDR1 and CDR2 from the germline V gene are WSHSY and SAAADI. Trimming stripped 8 bases from V and 7 bases from J, with 18 bases between. In nucleotides, the CDR3 is TGCGCCAGCGGGGGTGGGGGGGCAGGGCAGCCCCAGCATTTT. Residues: CASGGGGAGQPQHF.

This clone is a singleton in its sample. The V gene is TRBV7-2, the J gene TRBJ1-1, with D possibly TRBD1 on 5 matching bases. Germline-derived CDR1 and CDR2 are SGHTA and FQGNSA. V was pared by 4 bases and J by 1 base, with 10 bases between. The length of the CDR3 is 14 residues. The CDR3 protein is CASSSLGQNTEAFF. The CDR3 nucleotides read TGTGCCAGCAGCTCCTTAGGACAGAACACTGAAGCTTTCTTT.